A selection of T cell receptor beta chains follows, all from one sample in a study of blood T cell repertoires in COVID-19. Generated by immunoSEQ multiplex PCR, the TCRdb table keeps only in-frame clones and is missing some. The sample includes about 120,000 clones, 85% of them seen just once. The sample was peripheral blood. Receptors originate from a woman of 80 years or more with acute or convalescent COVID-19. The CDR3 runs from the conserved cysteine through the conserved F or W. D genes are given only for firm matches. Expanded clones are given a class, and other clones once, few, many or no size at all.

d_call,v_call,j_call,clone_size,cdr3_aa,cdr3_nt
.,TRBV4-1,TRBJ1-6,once,CASSRDGSIGNSPLHF,TGCGCCAGCAGCCGAGACGGGAGTATCGGTAATTCACCCCTCCACTTT
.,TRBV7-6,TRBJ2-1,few,CASSTRGSSYNEQFF,TGTGCCAGCAGCACTCGGGGGAGCTCCTACAATGAGCAGTTCTTC
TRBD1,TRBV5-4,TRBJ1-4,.,CASSPGQVDEKLFF,TGTGCCAGCAGCCCGGGACAGGTGGATGAAAAACTGTTTTTT
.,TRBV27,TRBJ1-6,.,CASSPNPYDSPLHF,TGTGCCAGCAGTCCTAACCCGTATGATTCACCCCTCCACTTT
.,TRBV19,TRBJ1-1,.,CASTPPGDTEAFF,TGTGCCAGTACCCCCCCGGGTGACACTGAAGCTTTCTTT
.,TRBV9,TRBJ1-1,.,CASSEAPGYTEAFF,TGTGCCAGCAGCGAGGCCCCAGGGTACACTGAAGCTTTCTTT
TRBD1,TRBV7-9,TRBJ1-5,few,CASSLVGTGGNQPQHF,TGTGCCAGCAGCTTAGTTGGGACAGGGGGCAATCAGCCCCAGCATTTT
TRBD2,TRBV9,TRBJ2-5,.,CASSVGTSGSQETQYF,TGTGCCAGCAGCGTAGGCACTAGCGGATCACAAGAGACCCAGTACTTC
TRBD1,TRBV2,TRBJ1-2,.,CASRPQGRVGEGYTF,TGTGCCAGCAGACCACAGGGGCGGGTAGGTGAAGGCTACACCTTC
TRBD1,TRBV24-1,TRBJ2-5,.,CATSDSRDRGETQYF,TGTGCCACCAGTGATAGCCGGGACAGGGGAGAGACCCAGTACTTC
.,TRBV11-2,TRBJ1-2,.,CASRFTGSNYGYTF,TGTGCCAGCAGATTTACAGGATCTAACTATGGCTACACCTTC
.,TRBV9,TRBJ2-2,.,CASSNRPGGLNTGELFF,TGTGCCAGCAGCAACCGTCCAGGGGGACTGAACACCGGGGAGCTGTTTTTT
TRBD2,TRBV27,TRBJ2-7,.,CASRVGTGTSGGPSSTYEQYF,TGTGCCAGCAGAGTCGGGACAGGGACTAGCGGGGGGCCCAGCTCTACCTACGAGCAGTACTTC
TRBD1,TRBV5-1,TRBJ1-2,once,CASSRGTANLGYTF,TGCGCCAGCAGCCGGGGGACAGCGAATTTGGGCTACACCTTC
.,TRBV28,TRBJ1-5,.,CASRQGSSNQPQHF,TGTGCCAGCAGACAGGGTAGTAGCAATCAGCCCCAGCATTTT
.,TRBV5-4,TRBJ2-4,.,CASSLDYNIQYF,TGTGCCAGCAGCTTGGACTACAACATTCAGTACTTC
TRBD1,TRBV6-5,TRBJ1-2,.,CASSYRDSKLYGYTF,TGTGCCAGCAGTTACAGGGACAGTAAACTCTATGGCTACACCTTC
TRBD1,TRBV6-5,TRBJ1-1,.,CASRTGLNTEAFF,TGTGCCAGCAGGACAGGGCTGAACACTGAAGCTTTCTTT
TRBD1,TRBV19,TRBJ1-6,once,CASSQGVWNSPLHF,TGTGCCAGTAGTCAGGGGGTGTGGAATTCACCCCTCCACTTT
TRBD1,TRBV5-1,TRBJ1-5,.,CASSSGDRGQPQHF,TGCGCCAGCAGCTCGGGGGACAGAGGGCAGCCCCAGCATTTT
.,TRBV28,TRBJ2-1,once,CASRAGGTMHNEQFF,TGTGCCAGCAGAGCAGGGGGGACGATGCACAATGAGCAGTTCTTC
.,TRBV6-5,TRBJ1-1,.,CASSYVGEAFF,TGTGCCAGCAGTTACGTCGGTGAAGCTTTCTTT
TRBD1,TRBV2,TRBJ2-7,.,CASNGQGGRYEQYF,TGTGCCAGCAACGGACAGGGTGGTCGGTACGAGCAGTACTTC
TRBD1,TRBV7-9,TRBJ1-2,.,CASSRRRQGYGYTF,TGTGCCAGCAGCCGGCGGAGACAGGGCTATGGCTACACCTTC
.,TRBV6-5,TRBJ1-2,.,CASTGNYGYTF,TGTGCCAGCACAGGCAACTATGGCTACACCTTC